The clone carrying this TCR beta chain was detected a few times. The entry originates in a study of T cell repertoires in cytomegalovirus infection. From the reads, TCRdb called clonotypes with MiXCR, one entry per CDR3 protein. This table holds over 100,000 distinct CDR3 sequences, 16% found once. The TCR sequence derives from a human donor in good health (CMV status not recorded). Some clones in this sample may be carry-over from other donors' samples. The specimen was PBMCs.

In DNA, the CDR3 is TGTGCCAGCAGCCCGCAGGTAGCAGATACGCAGTATTTT. Translating it yields CASSPQVADTQYF. The chain is built from TRBV9 and TRBJ2-3; D unresolved. V dropped 4 bases and J dropped 4 bases, with 10 bases sitting between them. The CDR3 consists of 13 residues. Germline assignment: CDR1 SGDLS and CDR2 YYNGEE.